This TCR beta chain was sequenced for a study of cytomegalovirus exposure and HLA in healthy donors. Study-wide results and caveats: There were some V segments, including TRBV6-2 and TRBV6-3, excluded as indistinguishable. Later examination showed HLA-associated TCR beta chains had greater clonal expansion than equally common others.

PCR amplification relied on 60 Vbeta primers (plus 13 Jbeta primers). Here immunoSEQ multiplex PCR was the method, and the copy in TCRdb shows in-frame clones only, minus some. Of fewer than 200,000 clones in the sample, roughly 65% were seen once. Germline-derived CDR1 and CDR2 are WNHNN and SYGVQD (reference sequence). After removal of 7 bases from V and 4 bases from J, the junction contained 6 bases not matched to a gene. The CDR3 length is 14 residues. Comments on this clone: What it binds is unknown.

The source material was PBMCs. The receptor's source is a woman between 18 and 29 years old in good health and CMV-seropositive. The rearrangement uses TRBV10-1 and TRBJ1-4, with 7 nucleotides matching TRBD1. The CDR3 sequence: CASIYDRDNEKLFF. The CDR3 DNA is TGCGCCAGCATTTACGACAGGGATAATGAAAAACTGTTTTTT.